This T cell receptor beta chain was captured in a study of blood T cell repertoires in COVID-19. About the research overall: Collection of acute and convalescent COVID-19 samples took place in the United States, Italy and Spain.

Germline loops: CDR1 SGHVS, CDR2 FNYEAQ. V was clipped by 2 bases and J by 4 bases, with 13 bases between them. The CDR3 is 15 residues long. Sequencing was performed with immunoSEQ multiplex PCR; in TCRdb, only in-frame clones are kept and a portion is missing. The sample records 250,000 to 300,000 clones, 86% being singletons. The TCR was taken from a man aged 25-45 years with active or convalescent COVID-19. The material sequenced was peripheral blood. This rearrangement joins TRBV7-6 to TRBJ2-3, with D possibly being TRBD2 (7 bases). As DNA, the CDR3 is TGTGCCAGCAGCTTAAGGGGGGGCCGGGCAGATACGCAGTATTTT. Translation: CASSLRGGRADTQYF. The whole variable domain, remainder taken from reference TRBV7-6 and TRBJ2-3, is GAGVSQSPRYKVTKRGQDVALRCDPISGHVSLYWYRQALGQGPEFLTYFNYEAQQDKSGLPNDRFSAERPEGSISTLTIQRTEQRDSAMYRCASSLRGGRADTQYFGPGTRLTVL.